The present T cell receptor beta chain was sequenced within a study of shared clonotypes between healthy human individuals. Germline values: CDR1 KGHSH, CDR2 LQKENI. The ends lost 2 bases at V and 5 bases at J; junction bases unmatched: 10. CDR3 length equals 18 residues. Method: immunoSEQ multiplex PCR; TCRdb's copy keeps in-frame clones and lacks some. Found here are millions of clones, approximately 94% of them singletons; the top ten hold more than 0.12%. The TCR comes from a man aged 18 to 29 in good health. The specimen was naive CD4+ T cells sorted from blood. Sample subset: CD45RA+ positively selected. The chain joins TRBV18 to TRBJ2-1; 12 bases fit TRBD1. CDR3 region: CASSPTGTGGSFNNEQFF. The CDR3 nucleotides read TGTGCCAGCTCACCAACCGGGACAGGGGGCAGTTTTAACAATGAGCAGTTCTTC. Full variable domain (missing parts from reference TRBV18 and TRBJ2-1): NAGVMQNPRHLVRRRGQEARLRCSPMKGHSHVYWYRQLPEEGLKFMVYLQKENIIDESGMPKERFSAEFPKEGPSILRIQQVVRGDSAAYFCASSPTGTGGSFNNEQFFGPGTRLTVL.